This TCR beta chain was profiled in a study of T cells after yellow fever vaccination. TCRdb re-analysed the 5' RACE reads in MiXCR, keeping a single row per CDR3 protein. There are 90,000 to 150,000 distinct CDR3 sequences in the sample; about 7% occur only once, and 2.7% lies in the top ten. Trimming cost V 4 bases and J 4 bases; bases outside gene matches: 7. The CDR3 has 15 amino acids. Looked up from germline, CDR1 is SGHRS and CDR2 is YFSETQ. Many counts were recorded for this clonotype. Sequencing used CD4+ T cells sorted from PBMCs, obtained approximately 47 days after the first yellow fever vaccination. The J gene is TRBJ2-1, the V gene TRBV5-1; TRBD1 matches 8 bases. This TCR derives from a man younger than 35 who received the YFV17D yellow fever vaccine. The CDR3 loop is CASSMTGAPYNEQFF. Written as DNA, the CDR3 is TGCGCCAGCAGCATGACAGGGGCCCCATACAATGAGCAGTTCTTC.